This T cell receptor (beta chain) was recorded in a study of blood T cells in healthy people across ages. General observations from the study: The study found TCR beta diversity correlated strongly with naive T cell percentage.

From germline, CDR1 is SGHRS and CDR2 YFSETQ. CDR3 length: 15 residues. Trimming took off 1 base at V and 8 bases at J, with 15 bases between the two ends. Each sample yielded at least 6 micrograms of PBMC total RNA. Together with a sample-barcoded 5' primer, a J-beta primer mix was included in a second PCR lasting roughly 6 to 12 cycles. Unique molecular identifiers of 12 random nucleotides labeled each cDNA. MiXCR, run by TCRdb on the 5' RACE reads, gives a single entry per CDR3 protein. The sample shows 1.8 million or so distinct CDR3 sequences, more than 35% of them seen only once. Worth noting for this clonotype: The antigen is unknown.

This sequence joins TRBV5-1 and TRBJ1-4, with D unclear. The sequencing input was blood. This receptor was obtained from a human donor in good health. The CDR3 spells CASSLSGLWREKLFF. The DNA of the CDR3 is TGCGCCAGCAGCTTGTCCGGCCTCTGGAGGGAAAAACTGTTTTTT.